Detailed here is one T cell receptor (beta chain). This sample stems from a study of blood T cell repertoires in COVID-19. Looking at the study overall: Spain, Italy and the United States supplied samples that represented acute and convalescent COVID-19.

As processed by the authors: Estimated nucleated cell counts came from reference gene primer amplification. TCRdb's table, derived via immunoSEQ multiplex PCR, lists solely in-frame clones and lacks some. V and J calls and clone size follow that table, whereas D and trimming were derived from the DNA. The sample lists approximately 140,000 clones; about 80% were seen once. The sequence was obtained from a man in his forties or fifties with acute or convalescent COVID-19. What was sequenced was peripheral blood.

CDR3 loop: CASSEEETENNEKLFF. The CDR3 region has the DNA TGTGCCAGCAGTGAAGAGGAGACAGAGAATAATGAAAAACTGTTTTTT. This chain connects TRBV6-4 to TRBJ1-4; D perhaps matches TRBD1 (5 bases). The CDR3 is 16 residues long. In germline, CDR1 is MRHNA, CDR2 SNTAGT. V was clipped by 3 bases and J by 4 bases, with 15 bases between them.